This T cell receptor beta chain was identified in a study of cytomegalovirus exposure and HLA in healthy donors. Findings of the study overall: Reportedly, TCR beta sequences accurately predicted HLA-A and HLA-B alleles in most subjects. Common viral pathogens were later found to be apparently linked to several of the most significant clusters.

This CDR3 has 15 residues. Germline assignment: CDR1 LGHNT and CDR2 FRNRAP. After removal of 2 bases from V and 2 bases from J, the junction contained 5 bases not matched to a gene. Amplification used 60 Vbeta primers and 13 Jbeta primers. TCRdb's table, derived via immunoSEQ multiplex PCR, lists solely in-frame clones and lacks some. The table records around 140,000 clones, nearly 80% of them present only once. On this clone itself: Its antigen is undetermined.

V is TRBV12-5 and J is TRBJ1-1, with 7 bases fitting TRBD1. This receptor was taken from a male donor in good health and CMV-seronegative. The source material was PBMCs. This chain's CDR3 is CASGLSRTGNTEAFF. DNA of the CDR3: TGTGCTAGTGGTTTGTCTCGGACAGGTAACACTGAAGCTTTCTTT.